This T cell receptor beta chain comes out of a study of HIV-infected patients and healthy controls. The germline CDR1 and CDR2 sequences are PRHDT and FYEKMQ (reference sequence). The CDR3 loop spans 14 amino acids. With V trimmed by 5 bases and J by 7 bases, 9 bases remained unmatched. This clonotype was seen only a few times. TCRdb recomputed calls from the 5' RACE reads with MiXCR, one row per CDR3 protein. The sample consists of tens of thousands of distinct CDR3 sequences, about 17% of them appearing once. The receptor's source is a human donor in good health. The rearrangement links TRBV13 to TRBJ1-2, with 8 bases lining up with TRBD1. Sequenced material: CD4+ T cells from blood. The chain's CDR3 is CASSPQGAQSGYTF. The CDR3, as DNA: TGTGCCAGCAGCCCTCAGGGGGCGCAATCTGGCTACACCTTC.